This is a list of T cell receptor beta chains from one sample in a study of blood T cell repertoires in COVID-19. The table came from immunoSEQ multiplex PCR; TCRdb's copy has only in-frame clones and leaves some out. Of over 250,000 clones listed, around 92% were seen once; the top ten hold roughly 1.8%. Sequencing used PBMCs or T cells enriched from blood (not recorded which). The receptors were sampled from a woman aged 60-75 years who had recovered from COVID-19. Both conserved end residues are part of each CDR3. The D gene is left open where the match is weak. For some rows the clone size is stated as once, few or many, or as a class when expanded; others skip it.

>TRBV4-1|.|TRBJ1-3|.
CASSQVVPGNSGNTIYF
TGCGCCAGCAGCCAAGTGGTACCAGGGAACTCTGGAAACACCATATATTTT
>TRBV29-1|.|TRBJ2-5|TRBD2
CSASAGGLLTETQYF
TGCAGCGCCAGCGCGGGGGGCCTCCTGACCGAGACCCAGTACTTC
>TRBV30|.|TRBJ1-2|TRBD1
CAWGDRGYGYTF
TGTGCCTGGGGGGACAGGGGCTATGGCTACACCTTC
>TRBV11-3|.|TRBJ1-3|.
CASSFEGLSGNTIYF
TGTGCCAGCAGCTTTGAGGGCCTCTCTGGAAACACCATATATTTT
>TRBV7-9|.|TRBJ1-1|.
CASSFPQGPNTEAFF
TGTGCCAGCAGCTTTCCCCAGGGGCCGAACACTGAAGCTTTCTTT
>TRBV10-1|.|TRBJ2-5|TRBD1
CASSTNPGTELRETQYF
TGCGCCAGCAGCACGAATCCCGGGACAGAACTGAGAGAGACCCAGTACTTC
>TRBV11-3|.|TRBJ2-1|TRBD2
CASSLVAGGGFEQFF
TGTGCCAGCAGCTTAGTTGCGGGAGGGGGTTTTGAGCAGTTCTTC
>TRBV5-1|.|TRBJ1-2|.
CASLSPGGYGYTF
TGCGCCAGCCTTTCCCCGGGAGGCTATGGCTACACCTTC
>TRBV11-2|once|TRBJ1-1|.
CASSLDPSMNTEAFF
TGTGCCAGCAGCTTAGATCCAAGCATGAACACTGAAGCTTTCTTT
>TRBV7-2|.|TRBJ1-4|.
CASSPIGGLNEKLFF
TGTGCCAGCAGCCCCATCGGGGGACTTAATGAAAAACTGTTTTTT
>TRBV3-1/TRBV3-2|.|TRBJ2-3|.
CASSQYYYSEAADTQYF
TGTGCCAGCAGCCAGTATTATTATTCGGAGGCCGCAGATACGCAGTATTTT
>TRBV5-4|.|TRBJ1-1|.
CASSPGQPNTEAFF
TGTGCCAGCAGCCCCGGACAGCCGAACACTGAAGCTTTCTTT
>TRBV2|.|TRBJ2-1|.
CASSGAAVEQFF
TGTGCCAGCAGTGGAGCAGCGGTTGAGCAGTTCTTC
>TRBV11-3|.|TRBJ2-7|TRBD2
CASSSTTSGYEQYF
TGTGCCAGCAGCTCAACCACTAGCGGCTACGAGCAGTACTTC
>TRBV15|.|TRBJ2-2|.
CATSRDGELAYTGELFF
TGTGCCACCAGCAGAGATGGGGAGCTAGCGTACACCGGGGAGCTGTTTTTT
>TRBV19|once|TRBJ2-1|TRBD2
CASSSQAGVYNEQFF
TGTGCCAGTAGTTCCCAGGCGGGAGTTTACAATGAGCAGTTCTTC
>TRBV9|.|TRBJ2-1|.
CASSVLGNEQFF
TGTGCCAGCAGCGTACTAGGCAATGAGCAGTTCTTC
>TRBV28|.|TRBJ1-2|TRBD1
CASSPTRTGGNGYTF
TGTGCCAGCAGTCCCACGAGGACAGGGGGGAATGGCTACACCTTC